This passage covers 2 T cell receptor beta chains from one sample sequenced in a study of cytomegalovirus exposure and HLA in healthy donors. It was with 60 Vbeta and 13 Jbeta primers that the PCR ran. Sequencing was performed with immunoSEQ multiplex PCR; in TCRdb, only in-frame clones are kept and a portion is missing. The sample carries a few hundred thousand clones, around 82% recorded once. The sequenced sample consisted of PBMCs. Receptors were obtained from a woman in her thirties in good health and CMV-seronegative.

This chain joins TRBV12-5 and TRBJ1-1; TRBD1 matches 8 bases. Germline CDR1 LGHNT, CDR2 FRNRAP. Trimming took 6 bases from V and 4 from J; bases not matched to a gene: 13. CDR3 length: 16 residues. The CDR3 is CASGQTTGGWGTEAFF. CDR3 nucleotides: TGTGCTAGTGGGCAAACTACAGGGGGATGGGGCACTGAAGCTTTCTTT.

The CDR3 protein is CASSPRFGTGENEQYF. The CDR3 DNA reads as TGTGCCAGCAGCCCAAGATTCGGGACAGGGGAGAACGAGCAGTACTTC. The chain couples TRBV14 to TRBJ2-7, with TRBD1 identical over 10 bases. The CDR3 loop spans 16 amino acids. The germline gives CDR1 SGHDN, CDR2 FVKESK. Unmatched junction bases numbered 11, after V lost 4 bases and J lost 5 bases.